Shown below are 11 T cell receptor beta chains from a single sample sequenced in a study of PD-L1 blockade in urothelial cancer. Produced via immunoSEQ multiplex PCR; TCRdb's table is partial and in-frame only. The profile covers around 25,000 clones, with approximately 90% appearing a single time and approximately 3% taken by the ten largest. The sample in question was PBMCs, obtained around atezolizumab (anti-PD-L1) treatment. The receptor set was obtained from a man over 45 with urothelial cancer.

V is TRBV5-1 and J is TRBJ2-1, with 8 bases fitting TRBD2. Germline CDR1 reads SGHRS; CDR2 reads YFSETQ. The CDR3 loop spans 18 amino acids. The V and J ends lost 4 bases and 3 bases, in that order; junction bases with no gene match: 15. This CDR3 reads CASSTGTRLSKGYNEQFF. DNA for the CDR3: TGCGCCAGCAGCACCGGGACTAGATTATCGAAGGGCTACAATGAGCAGTTCTTC.

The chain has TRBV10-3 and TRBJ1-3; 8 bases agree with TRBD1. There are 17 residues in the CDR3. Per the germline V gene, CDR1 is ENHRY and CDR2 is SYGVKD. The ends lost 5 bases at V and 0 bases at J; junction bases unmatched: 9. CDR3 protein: CAISPNDRGISGNTIYF. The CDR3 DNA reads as TGTGCCATCAGTCCAAATGACAGGGGTATCTCTGGAAACACCATATATTTT.

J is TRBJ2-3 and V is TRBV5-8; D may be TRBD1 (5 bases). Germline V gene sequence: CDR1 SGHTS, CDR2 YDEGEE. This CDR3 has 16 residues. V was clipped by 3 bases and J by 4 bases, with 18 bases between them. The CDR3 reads CASSSRTSSISDTQYF. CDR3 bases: TGTGCCAGCAGCTCCCGGACATCCAGCATCTCAGATACGCAGTATTTT.

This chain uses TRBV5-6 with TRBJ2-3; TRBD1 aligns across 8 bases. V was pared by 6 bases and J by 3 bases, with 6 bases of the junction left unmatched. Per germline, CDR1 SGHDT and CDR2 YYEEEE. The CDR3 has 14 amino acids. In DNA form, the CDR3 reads TGTGCCAGCAAAGGACAGGGATGGACAGATACGCAGTATTTT. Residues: CASKGQGWTDTQYF. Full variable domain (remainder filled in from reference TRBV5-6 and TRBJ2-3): DAGVTQSPTHLIKTRGQQVTLRCSPKSGHDTVSWYQQALGQGPQFIFQYYEEEERQRGNFPDRFSGHQFPNYSSELNVNALLLGDSALYLCASKGQGWTDTQYFGPGTRLTVL.

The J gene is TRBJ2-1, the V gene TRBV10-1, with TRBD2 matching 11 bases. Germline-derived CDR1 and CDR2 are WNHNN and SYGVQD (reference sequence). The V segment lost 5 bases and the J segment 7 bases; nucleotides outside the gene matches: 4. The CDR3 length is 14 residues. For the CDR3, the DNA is TGCGCCAGCAGTATAGGACTAGCGGGTAATGAGCAGTTCTTC. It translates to CASSIGLAGNEQFF.

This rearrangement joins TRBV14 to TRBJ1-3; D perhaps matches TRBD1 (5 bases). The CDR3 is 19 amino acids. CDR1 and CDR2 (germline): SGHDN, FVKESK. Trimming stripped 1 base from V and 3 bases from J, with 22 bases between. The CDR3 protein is CASSQVGGGTQGGGNTIYF. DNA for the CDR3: TGTGCCAGCAGCCAAGTAGGAGGCGGGACCCAGGGCGGTGGAAACACCATATATTTT.

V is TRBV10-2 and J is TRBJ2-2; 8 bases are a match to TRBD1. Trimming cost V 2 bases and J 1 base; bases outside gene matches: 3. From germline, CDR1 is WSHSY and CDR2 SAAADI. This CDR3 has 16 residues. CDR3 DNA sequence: TGCGCCAGCAGTGAGCCAGGGGGCTTGAACACCGGGGAGCTGTTTTTT. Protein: CASSEPGGLNTGELFF.

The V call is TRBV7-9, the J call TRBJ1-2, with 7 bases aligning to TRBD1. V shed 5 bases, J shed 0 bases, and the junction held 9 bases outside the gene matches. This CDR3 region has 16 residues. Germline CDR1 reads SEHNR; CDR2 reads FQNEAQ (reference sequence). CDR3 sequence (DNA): TGTGCCAGCAGCCGGGGGACAGCCCAAGCTAACTATGGCTACACCTTC. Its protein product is CASSRGTAQANYGYTF.

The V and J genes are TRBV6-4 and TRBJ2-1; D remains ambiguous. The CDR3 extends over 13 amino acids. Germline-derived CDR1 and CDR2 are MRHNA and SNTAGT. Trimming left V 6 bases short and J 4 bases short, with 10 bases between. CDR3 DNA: TGTGCCAGCAGCACCGACGGGTACAATGAGCAGTTCTTC. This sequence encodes CASSTDGYNEQFF.

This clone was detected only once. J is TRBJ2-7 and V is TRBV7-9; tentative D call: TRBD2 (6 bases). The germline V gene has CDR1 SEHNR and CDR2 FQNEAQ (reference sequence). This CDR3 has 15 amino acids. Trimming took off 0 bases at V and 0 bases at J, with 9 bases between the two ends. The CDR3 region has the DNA TGTGCCAGCAGCTTAGCGGGGACTGTCTCCTACGAGCAGTACTTC. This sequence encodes CASSLAGTVSYEQYF.

This CDR3 reads CASSQAATNEKLFF. CDR3 nucleotides: TGTGCCAGCAGCCAAGCTGCAACTAATGAAAAACTGTTTTTT. The chain joins TRBV4-2 to TRBJ1-4; D is uncertain. Germline CDR1 is LGHNA and CDR2 is YNFKEQ. Trimming cost V 1 base and J 0 bases, with 3 bases left between them. This CDR3 has 14 residues.